One and the same sample provided the 9 T cell receptor beta chains below, sequenced in a study of post-analysis software for immune sequencing data. Study outcomes and limitations: Among four to six TRBV segments more frequent in patients than controls were TRBV5-6, TRBV5-1 and TRBV20-1.

For these TCRs, the target antigens are not known. Incorporated into the TCR beta cDNA libraries were unique molecular identifiers, which served to reduce PCR and sequencing biases. MiXCR, run by TCRdb on the PCR reads, gives a single entry per CDR3 protein. The repertoire holds hundreds of thousands of distinct CDR3 sequences, with more than 50% as singletons. Sequencing was carried out using blood. The source of these receptors is a girl aged 2 to 9 with multiple sclerosis.

The genes are TRBV11-2 and TRBJ2-1; no reliable D call. There are 12 residues in the CDR3. Germline lookup yields CDR1 SGHAT and CDR2 FQNNGV. Trimming took off 7 bases at V and 8 bases at J, with 12 bases between the two ends. The CDR3 protein is CASNFIGDEQFF. The CDR3 region has the DNA TGTGCCAGCAACTTTATTGGTGATGAGCAGTTCTTC.

This clonotype was detected a few times. Written as DNA, the CDR3 is TGTGCCAGCAGCGGGAAGGACACTCTTAACACTGAAGCTTTCTTT. Translated, it gives CASSGKDTLNTEAFF. The rearrangement links TRBV3-1 to TRBJ1-1, with a weak D call TRBD1 (5 bases). Germline values: CDR1 LGHDT, CDR2 YNNKEL (reference sequence). V dropped 5 bases and J dropped 2 bases, with 15 bases sitting between them. The CDR3 loop spans 15 amino acids.

The count of this clonotype is one. The CDR3 is CASRAEDRGADTQYF. In DNA, the CDR3 is TGTGCCAGCAGGGCCGAGGACAGGGGTGCAGATACGCAGTATTTT. The chain recombines TRBV5-4 with TRBJ2-3; 9 nucleotides align to TRBD1. Germline V gene data show CDR1 as SGHNT and CDR2 as YYREEE (reference sequence). This CDR3 comprises 15 residues. The ends lost 5 bases at V and 4 bases at J; junction bases unmatched: 8. Drawing the rest from reference TRBV5-4 and TRBJ2-3, the complete variable domain is ETGVTQSPTHLIKTRGQQVTLRCSSQSGHNTVSWYQQALGQGPQFIFQYYREEENGRGNFPPRFSGLQFPNYSSELNVNALELDDSALYLCASRAEDRGADTQYFGPGTRLTVL.

This sequence joins TRBV29-1 and TRBJ2-1; 8 bases map to TRBD1. CDR1 is SQVTM, CDR2 ANQGSEA, per germline. V gave up 3 bases and J gave up 1 base; unmatched junction bases: 2. CDR3 length equals 14 residues. The CDR3 nucleotides are TGCAGCGTTGAGGGACAGGCTTCCTACAATGAGCAGTTCTTC. This translates into CSVEGQASYNEQFF.

The CDR3 DNA sequence: TGTGCCAGCAGTGAATATCCCCCGACCGTCACAGGGTTGGGGACTGGGGCCAACGTCCTGACTTTC. Translation: CASSEYPPTVTGLGTGANVLTF. This rearrangement joins TRBV2 to TRBJ2-6, with a tentative D call TRBD1 (6 bases). The CDR3 length is 22 residues. Trimming removed 2 bases at V and 2 bases at J, with 28 bases between. Germline V lookup: CDR1 SNHLY, CDR2 FYNNEI.

The chain recombines TRBV27 with TRBJ2-1; 9 nucleotides agree with TRBD1. J gave up 7 bases and V 8 bases, and 9 bases lay outside the gene matches. This CDR3 has 14 amino acids. Germline V gene sequence: CDR1 MNHEY, CDR2 SMNVEV (reference sequence). CDR3 protein: CASLGQGQWNEQFF. CDR3 DNA sequence: TGTGCCAGCCTTGGACAGGGGCAATGGAATGAGCAGTTCTTC.

This clonotype was seen a handful of times. The V gene is TRBV11-2, the J gene TRBJ1-6; D gene ambiguous. This CDR3 comprises 14 residues. The germline V and J ends were trimmed by 0 bases and 9 bases, with 9 bases remaining between them. Germline loops: CDR1 SGHAT, CDR2 FQNNGV. The CDR3 loop is CASSLDLNSSPLHF. In DNA form, the CDR3 reads TGTGCCAGCAGCTTAGATCTGAACAGTTCACCCCTCCACTTT.

V and J are TRBV10-2 and TRBJ2-5; 9 nucleotides line up with TRBD2. The germline V gene encodes CDR1 WSHSY and CDR2 SAAADI. V lost 10 bases and J lost 5; bases outside the gene matches: 14. This CDR3 region has 15 residues. In DNA form, the CDR3 reads TGCGCCACCAAGTCAGCGGGGGGCCGGAGGGAGACCCAGTACTTC. Its protein is CATKSAGGRRETQYF.

This clonotype was seen a handful of times. The chain links TRBV4-2 to TRBJ1-2; 7 bases are a match to TRBD1. V trimming: 0 bases; J trimming: 8 bases; junction bases outside the gene matches: 9. The CDR3 runs 15 residues. Germline V gene data show CDR1 as LGHNA and CDR2 as YNFKEQ. The CDR3 sequence is CASSQDLDRQGGYTF. CDR3 in DNA: TGTGCCAGCAGCCAAGATCTTGATAGACAGGGCGGCTACACCTTC.